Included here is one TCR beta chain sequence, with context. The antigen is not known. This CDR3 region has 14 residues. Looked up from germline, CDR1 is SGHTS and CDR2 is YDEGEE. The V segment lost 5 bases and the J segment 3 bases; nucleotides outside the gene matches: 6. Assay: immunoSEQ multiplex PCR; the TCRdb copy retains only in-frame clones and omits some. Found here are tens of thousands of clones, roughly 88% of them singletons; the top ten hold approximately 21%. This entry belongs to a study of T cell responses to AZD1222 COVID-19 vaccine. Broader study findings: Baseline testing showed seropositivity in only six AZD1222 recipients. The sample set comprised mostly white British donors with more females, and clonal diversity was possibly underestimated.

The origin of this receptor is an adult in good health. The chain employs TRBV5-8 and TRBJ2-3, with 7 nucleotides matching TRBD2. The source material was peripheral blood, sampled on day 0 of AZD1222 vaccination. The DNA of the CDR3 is TGTGCCAGCAGGCCGGGACTACATACAGATACGCAGTATTTT. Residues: CASRPGLHTDTQYF.